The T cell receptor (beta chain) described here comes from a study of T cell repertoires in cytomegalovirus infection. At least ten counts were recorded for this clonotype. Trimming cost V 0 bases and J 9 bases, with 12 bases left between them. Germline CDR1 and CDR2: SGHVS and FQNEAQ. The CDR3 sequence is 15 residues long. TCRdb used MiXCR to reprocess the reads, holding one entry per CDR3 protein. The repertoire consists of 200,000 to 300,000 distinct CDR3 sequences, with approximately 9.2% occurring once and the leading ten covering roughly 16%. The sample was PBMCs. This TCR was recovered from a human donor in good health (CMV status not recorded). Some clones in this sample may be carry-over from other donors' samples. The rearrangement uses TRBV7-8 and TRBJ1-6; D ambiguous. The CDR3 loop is CASSLAAGGGSPLHF. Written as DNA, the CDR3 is TGTGCCAGCAGCTTAGCGGCCGGAGGAGGTTCACCCCTCCACTTT.